Below, one TCR beta chain is given with its context. Antigen specificity is unknown. TCRdb reprocessed the 5' RACE reads via MiXCR and lists one record per CDR3 protein. The table includes some 64,000 distinct CDR3 sequences, about 10% detected once. These data belong to a study of T-cell memory formation after mild COVID-19. CDR3 size: 12 residues. V dropped 4 bases and J dropped 11 bases, with 15 bases sitting between them. CDR1 is SGHRS and CDR2 is YFSETQ in the germline V gene. Notes on the study in general: Some clones that responded were present in memory (sampled pre-infection), which suggests cross-reactive memory joined. Contracting clones, day 15 to 85, had balanced CD4/CD8, and later expanders favored CD4+.

The receptor's source is a man younger than 35 who had mild COVID-19 (a few samples of this study predate the infection). Cell type and time point are not known. What was sequenced was PBMCs or a T cell subset sorted from them (not recorded which). The chain employs TRBV5-1 and TRBJ1-1; the D gene is possibly TRBD1 (5 bases). The CDR3 DNA sequence: TGCGCCAGCAGCACGGGGGGTTTCGTGGCTTTCTTT. This translates into CASSTGGFVAFF.